The rows below give T cell receptor beta chains drawn from one sample of a study of early T cells in non-severe SARS-CoV-2 infection. One entry per CDR3 protein results from TCRdb running MiXCR on the 5' RACE reads. The table shows over 55,000 distinct CDR3 sequences, with over 10% occurring only once. Specimen: whole blood, collected at baseline. The receptors shown here come from an adult who was a healthcare worker with PCR-confirmed SARS-CoV-2 infection or an uninfected control (not recorded which). The CDR3 runs from the conserved cysteine through the conserved F or W. Each record gives: D gene, clone size, V gene, J gene, CDR3 protein, CDR3 DNA. D genes are given only for firm matches. Expanded clones are given a class, and other clones once, few, many or no size at all.

>NA|few|TRBV11-2|TRBJ2-1
CASSPDGYKNNEQFF
TGTGCCAGCAGCCCCGACGGGTACAAGAACAATGAGCAGTTCTTC
>NA|once|TRBV7-2|TRBJ2-5
CASRSWRGQETQYF
TGTGCCAGCAGAAGTTGGAGGGGCCAGGAGACCCAGTACTTC
>NA|few|TRBV11-2|TRBJ2-7
CASSLEVGADSEQYF
TGTGCCAGCAGCTTAGAAGTGGGGGCTGATTCCGAGCAGTACTTC
>NA|few|TRBV5-1|TRBJ1-4
CASSLGGSTNEKLFF
TGCGCCAGCAGCTTAGGGGGATCAACTAATGAAAAACTGTTTTTT
>NA|few|TRBV3-1|TRBJ2-1
CASSQGSALNEQFF
TGTGCCAGCAGCCAAGGATCCGCTCTGAATGAGCAGTTCTTC
>NA|NA|TRBV2|TRBJ1-1
CASSIKGGTEAFF
TGTGCCAGCAGCATTAAAGGGGGCACTGAAGCTTTCTTT
>NA|NA|TRBV11-1|TRBJ1-4
CASSARVAANEKLFF
TGTGCCAGCAGCGCCAGGGTCGCAGCTAATGAAAAACTGTTTTTT
>NA|many|TRBV7-2|TRBJ1-1
CASRSQGPPNTEAFF
TGTGCCAGCAGGTCGCAGGGGCCCCCGAACACTGAAGCTTTCTTT
>NA|many|TRBV20-1|TRBJ1-6
CSAIRDKGSPLHF
TGCAGTGCTATCCGGGACAAAGGCTCACCCCTCCACTTT
>NA|many|TRBV10-3|TRBJ1-2
CAISESSGALQGYTF
TGTGCCATCAGTGAGTCTTCAGGGGCGCTTCAGGGCTACACCTTC
>NA|NA|TRBV3-1|TRBJ2-2
CASSRSLGGPGELFF
TGTGCCAGCAGCCGCTCCCTGGGGGGCCCCGGGGAGCTGTTTTTT
>NA|NA|TRBV6-5|TRBJ1-3
CASRLLGPSGNTIYF
TGTGCCAGCAGGCTTCTGGGCCCCTCTGGAAACACCATATATTTT
>TRBD1|few|TRBV11-2|TRBJ2-7
CASTQGGTGSYEQYF
TGTGCCAGCACCCAAGGAGGGACAGGGTCCTACGAGCAGTACTTC
>NA|few|TRBV5-4|TRBJ2-2
CASSLGVDTGELFF
TGTGCCAGCAGCTTGGGAGTTGACACCGGGGAGCTGTTTTTT
>NA|NA|TRBV20-1|TRBJ1-6
CSACPNGSPLHF
TGCAGTGCCTGTCCCAACGGATCACCCCTCCACTTT
>NA|few|TRBV6-1|TRBJ2-7
CASKGQMGYEQYF
TGTGCCAGCAAGGGGCAGATGGGTTACGAGCAGTACTTC
>NA|many|TRBV6-1|TRBJ1-1
CASRSRREMNTEAFF
TGTGCCAGCAGGAGCCGCAGGGAGATGAACACTGAAGCTTTCTTT
>NA|few|TRBV5-1|TRBJ2-7
CASSHWSPGLGEQYF
TGCGCCAGCTCCCATTGGTCACCAGGGCTGGGCGAGCAGTACTTC
>NA|NA|TRBV13|TRBJ2-2
CASSLFDTGELFF
TGTGCCAGCAGCTTATTTGACACCGGGGAGCTGTTTTTT
>NA|NA|TRBV11-2|TRBJ2-7
CASSLSGYEQYF
TGTGCCAGCAGCTTGAGTGGCTACGAGCAGTACTTC
>NA|NA|TRBV7-6|TRBJ2-3
CASSFSPGLSTDTQYF
TGTGCCAGCAGCTTTAGTCCAGGCTTAAGCACAGATACGCAGTATTTT
>NA|NA|TRBV12-3/TRBV12-4|TRBJ2-3
CASSLGQAMDTQYF
TGTGCCAGCAGTTTAGGTCAAGCCATGGATACGCAGTATTTT
>NA|NA|TRBV28|TRBJ1-3
CASRGTIHSGNTIYF
TGTGCCAGCAGGGGGACAATCCACTCAGGAAACACCATATATTTT
>NA|few|TRBV6-1|TRBJ1-2
CASSGQGGYGYTF
TGTGCCAGCAGCGGGCAGGGAGGCTATGGCTACACCTTC
>NA|NA|TRBV7-9|TRBJ1-6
CASSQGNDSPLHF
TGTGCCAGCAGCCAGGGGAACGATTCACCCCTCCACTTT
>TRBD2|NA|TRBV20-1|TRBJ2-3
CSAQSGGYTQYF
TGCAGTGCTCAAAGCGGGGGGTATACGCAGTATTTT
>NA|NA|TRBV12-3/TRBV12-4|TRBJ2-7
CASSSAAKVGYEQYF
TGTGCCAGCAGTTCCGCGGCAAAGGTCGGCTACGAGCAGTACTTC
>NA|few|TRBV7-9|TRBJ1-1
CASSLEGGMNTEAFF
TGTGCCAGCAGCTTGGAGGGGGGCATGAACACTGAAGCTTTCTTT
>TRBD2|few|TRBV7-8|TRBJ2-5
CASLAVSGGGPKETQYF
TGTGCCAGCCTCGCCGTTAGCGGGGGGGGCCCAAAAGAGACCCAGTACTTC
>NA|few|TRBV28|TRBJ1-1
CASSLGQGVTEAFF
TGTGCCAGCAGTTTAGGGCAGGGAGTCACTGAAGCTTTCTTT
>NA|medium-sized|TRBV6-6|TRBJ2-2
CASRSPPKLFF
TGTGCCAGCAGAAGCCCCCCCAAGCTGTTTTTT
>NA|NA|TRBV5-8|TRBJ1-1
CASSLEGEEANTEAFF
TGTGCCAGCAGCTTGGAAGGGGAGGAGGCGAACACTGAAGCTTTCTTT
>TRBD1|few|TRBV5-6|TRBJ1-1
CASSLGTGKTEAFF
TGTGCCAGCAGCTTGGGGACAGGGAAGACTGAAGCTTTCTTT
>NA|few|TRBV29-1|TRBJ2-4
CSVRDLAKNIQYF
TGCAGCGTCCGGGATCTAGCCAAAAACATTCAGTACTTC
>TRBD2|many|TRBV2|TRBJ2-2
CASSEGGLAGDNTGELFF
TGTGCCAGCAGTGAAGGAGGACTAGCGGGGGATAACACCGGGGAGCTGTTTTTT
>NA|NA|TRBV2|TRBJ2-6
CASTSSLQGTGANVLTF
TGTGCCAGCACCAGCAGTTTACAGGGCACTGGGGCCAACGTCCTGACTTTC
>NA|few|TRBV28|TRBJ1-6
CASMRVKSPLHF
TGTGCCAGCATGAGGGTAAAATCACCCCTCCACTTT
>NA|NA|TRBV4-2|TRBJ2-3
CASSQDLVSTDTQYF
TGTGCCAGCAGCCAAGATCTAGTAAGCACAGATACGCAGTATTTT
>TRBD1|few|TRBV7-9|TRBJ1-1
CASSFQGASYWAFF
TGTGCCAGCAGCTTCCAGGGGGCTTCTTATTGGGCTTTCTTT
>NA|NA|TRBV27|TRBJ2-3
CASSLYRTRDTQYF
TGTGCCAGCAGTTTGTACAGAACAAGAGATACGCAGTATTTT
>NA|few|TRBV5-1|TRBJ2-2
CASRDKNTGELFF
TGCGCCAGCCGGGACAAAAACACCGGGGAGCTGTTTTTT
>NA|NA|TRBV11-2|TRBJ2-2
CASSFSNTGELFF
TGTGCCAGCAGCTTTTCGAACACCGGGGAGCTGTTTTTT
>TRBD1|many|TRBV5-1|TRBJ2-5
CASSLIQGPETQYF
TGCGCCAGCAGCTTAATACAGGGGCCCGAGACCCAGTACTTC
>TRBD1|many|TRBV20-1|TRBJ1-2
CSATGQGANYGYTF
TGCAGTGCTACCGGACAGGGAGCTAACTATGGCTACACCTTC
>TRBD2|many|TRBV11-2|TRBJ2-7
CASSLVGRTYEQYF
TGTGCCAGCAGCTTAGTCGGGAGGACCTACGAGCAGTACTTC
>TRBD1|few|TRBV5-1|TRBJ1-1
CASSLGQGAPAFF
TGCGCCAGCAGCTTGGGGCAGGGGGCACCAGCTTTCTTT
>TRBD1|NA|TRBV29-1|TRBJ1-4
CSVSLDRGTNEKLFF
TGCAGCGTCTCCCTAGACAGGGGTACTAATGAAAAACTGTTTTTT
>TRBD1|many|TRBV18|TRBJ2-7
CASSPPGQGIYEQYF
TGTGCCAGCTCACCCCCGGGACAGGGGATATACGAGCAGTACTTC
>TRBD2|few|TRBV10-2|TRBJ2-5
CASSATTSPGETQYF
TGCGCCAGCAGTGCCACGACTAGCCCGGGAGAGACCCAGTACTTC
>NA|few|TRBV5-1|TRBJ1-1
CASRERTEAFF
TGCGCCAGCAGGGAGAGGACTGAAGCTTTCTTT
>NA|many|TRBV29-1|TRBJ2-5
CSVEADYQETQYF
TGCAGCGTTGAAGCAGATTACCAAGAGACCCAGTACTTC
>NA|NA|TRBV10-2|TRBJ2-1
CASSEYNEQFF
TGCGCCAGCAGTGAGTACAATGAGCAGTTCTTC
>TRBD1|few|TRBV7-2|TRBJ1-5
CASSPTGSNQPQHF
TGTGCCAGCAGCCCGACAGGGAGTAATCAGCCCCAGCATTTT